The next 18 T cell receptor beta chains were all read from a single sample in a study of identifying expanded T cells in peripheral blood. TCRdb's table, derived via immunoSEQ multiplex PCR, lists solely in-frame clones and lacks some. The table shows under 150,000 clones, with 86% occurring only once. Specimen: blood. Source of these receptors: a person aged 18-70 years in good health.

The J gene is TRBJ1-4, the V gene TRBV5-1; weak D call: TRBD1 (6 bases). Trimming cost V 3 bases and J 8 bases, with 14 bases left between them. Germline V lookup: CDR1 SGHRS, CDR2 YFSETQ. The CDR3 is 14 amino acids. The chain's CDR3 is CASSSSTGREKLFF. DNA for the CDR3: TGCGCCAGCAGCTCTTCCACAGGGAGAGAAAAACTGTTTTTT.

This clone has just one count. The J gene is TRBJ1-4, the V gene TRBV15, with 7 positions matching TRBD1. In germline, CDR1 is LNHNV, CDR2 YYDKDF (reference sequence). Trimming removed 1 base from V and 0 bases from J; junction bases left unmatched: 2. The CDR3 has 16 amino acids. The CDR3 sequence: CATSRGQGATNEKLFF. In DNA form, the CDR3 reads TGTGCCACCAGCAGAGGACAGGGTGCAACTAATGAAAAACTGTTTTTT.

This clone was counted a single time. This chain uses TRBV5-1 with TRBJ1-4; TRBD1 matches at 7 bases. The CDR3 covers 18 residues. Germline V CDR1 and CDR2: SGHRS, YFSETQ. Trimming removed 4 bases from V and 2 bases from J; junction bases left unmatched: 14. The CDR3 DNA reads as TGCGCCAGCAGCCCGGGTCGGTTGCCGGGACAGACTAATGAAAAACTGTTTTTT. Encoded protein: CASSPGRLPGQTNEKLFF.

The gene calls are TRBV30 and TRBJ1-5; no definite D call. The CDR3 contains 16 residues. The germline V and J ends were trimmed by 3 bases and 0 bases, with 15 bases remaining between them. The germline gives CDR1 GTSNPN, CDR2 SVGIG (reference sequence). The CDR3 DNA follows: TGTGCCTGGAGGCCCCCGGGCCTCGGTAGCAATCAGCCCCAGCATTTT. Its translation: CAWRPPGLGSNQPQHF.

The CDR3 region has the DNA TGCGCCAGCAGCATCGGGACTCCCGCCTACGAGCAGTACTTC. Its protein is CASSIGTPAYEQYF. The chain couples TRBV5-1 to TRBJ2-7, with D possibly matching TRBD2 (6 bases). Per the germline V gene, CDR1 is SGHRS and CDR2 is YFSETQ. The CDR3 length is 14 residues. V lost 4 bases, J lost 2 bases, and 13 bases lay in between.

In this sample, this clone turned up once. This chain joins TRBV7-2 and TRBJ2-7; 9 positions match TRBD2. J gave up 0 bases and V 6 bases, and 3 bases lay outside the gene matches. CDR1 SGHTA and CDR2 FQGNSA come from the germline V gene. CDR3 length: 14 residues. The CDR3 DNA reads as TGTGCCAGCAGAGGTAGCGGGAGCTCCTACGAGCAGTACTTC. It translates to CASRGSGSSYEQYF.

The V gene is TRBV27, the J gene TRBJ2-5; weak D call: TRBD2 (5 bases). Germline V gene data show CDR1 as MNHEY and CDR2 as SMNVEV (reference sequence). The CDR3 is made up of 13 amino acids. V was trimmed by 6 bases and J by 5 bases, leaving 13 bases between them. CDR3 DNA sequence: TGTGCCAGCAGGAACGGGGTTTGGGAGACCCAGTACTTC. Protein product: CASRNGVWETQYF.

V is TRBV2 and J is TRBJ2-5; TRBD1 or TRBD2 may be the D gene (5 bases each). V lost 7 bases to trimming and J lost 2 bases, with 23 bases between them. Germline V gene sequence: CDR1 SNHLY, CDR2 FYNNEI. This CDR3 comprises 17 residues. CDR3 amino acids: CASKDPTGHSVQETQYF. Written as DNA, the CDR3 is TGTGCCAGCAAGGACCCCACGGGGCACTCCGTTCAAGAGACCCAGTACTTC.

V gene TRBV6-6 combines with J gene TRBJ2-2; the D gene is possibly TRBD1 (6 bases). Germline V gene data show CDR1 as MNHNY and CDR2 as SVGAGI (reference sequence). This CDR3 is 15 amino acids long. V was cut by 2 bases and J by 0 bases, with 7 bases left in between. The CDR3 DNA is TGTGCCAGCAGTTACCACAGGGCGAACACCGGGGAGCTGTTTTTT. Its translation: CASSYHRANTGELFF.

As regards this clone: Other DNA sequences within the sample encode an identical CDR3. CDR3 DNA: TGCGCCAGCAGCTCCGGGACGGTTGCAACTAATGAAAAACTGTTTTTT. This translates into CASSSGTVATNEKLFF. V gene TRBV5-1 combines with J gene TRBJ1-4, with a tentative D call TRBD1 (5 bases). The CDR3 is 16 residues long. Trimming cost V 3 bases and J 0 bases, with 12 bases left between them. Germline V lookup: CDR1 SGHRS, CDR2 YFSETQ.

The chain uses TRBV29-1 and TRBJ2-1; D not certain. The CDR3 extends over 13 amino acids. V gave up 8 bases and J gave up 7 bases, with 18 bases separating them. Per the germline V gene, CDR1 is SQVTM and CDR2 is ANQGSEA. Written as DNA, the CDR3 is TGCAGCTCAATCTTATCCTGGGCGAATGAGCAGTTCTTC. Protein: CSSILSWANEQFF.

The rearrangement uses TRBV7-2 and TRBJ1-2; the D gene is possibly TRBD1 (6 bases). The V gene's germline CDR1 is SGHTA and CDR2 FQGNSA. This CDR3 region has 16 residues. V was clipped by 5 bases and J by 1 base, with 17 bases between them. CDR3 residues: CASSPQGTTRNYGYTF. As DNA, the CDR3 is TGTGCCAGCAGCCCCCAGGGGACCACACGTAACTATGGCTACACCTTC.

This chain joins TRBV7-8 and TRBJ1-5, with D maybe TRBD1 (5 bases). CDR1 is SGHVS and CDR2 is FQNEAQ in the germline V gene. The CDR3 loop spans 16 amino acids. Between the trimmed V and J ends, which lost 1 base and 3 bases, there was a span of 13 bases. CDR3 protein: CASSLEPGVANQPQHF. CDR3 nucleotide sequence: TGTGCCAGCAGCTTAGAACCGGGGGTTGCCAATCAGCCCCAGCATTTT.

The table lists this clone with a count of one. The chain is built from TRBV29-1 and TRBJ2-1; D may match TRBD1 or TRBD2 (7 bases each). The V end was cut by 4 bases, the J end by 5 bases, with 15 bases between. The CDR3 covers 14 residues. Germline V gene lookup returns CDR1 SQVTM and CDR2 ANQGSEA. CDR3 in amino acids: CSVGFRGGHNEQFF. As DNA, the CDR3 is TGCAGCGTTGGGTTCAGGGGGGGCCACAATGAGCAGTTCTTC.

The gene calls are TRBV9 and TRBJ1-1; 7 bases are a match to TRBD1. Germline CDR1 SGDLS, CDR2 YYNGEE. This CDR3 is built from 14 residues. V was pared by 4 bases and J by 1 base, with 4 bases of the junction left unmatched. CDR3 nucleotides: TGTGCCAGCAGCCCAAGGACAGGGAACACTGAAGCTTTCTTT. The encoded protein is CASSPRTGNTEAFF. The full variable domain, with the rest looked up from reference TRBV9 and TRBJ1-1, is DSGVTQTPKHLITATGQRVTLRCSPRSGDLSVYWYQQSLDQGLQFLIQYYNGEERAKGNILERFSAQQFPDLHSELNLSSLELGDSALYFCASSPRTGNTEAFFGQGTRLTVV.

This sequence joins TRBV7-8 and TRBJ2-2; 9 nucleotides agree with TRBD2. This CDR3 has 15 residues. V trimming: 2 bases; J trimming: 4 bases; junction bases outside the gene matches: 2. Germline V gene sequence: CDR1 SGHVS, CDR2 FQNEAQ. CDR3 in DNA: TGTGCCAGCAGCTTAAGGCGGGGGGGCACCGGGGAGCTGTTTTTT. This translates into CASSLRRGGTGELFF.

V is TRBV14 and J is TRBJ1-2; D possibly corresponds to TRBD1 (5 bases). Germline assignment: CDR1 SGHDN and CDR2 FVKESK. The CDR3 length is 15 residues. V gave up 0 bases and J gave up 9 bases, with 17 bases separating them. CDR3 region: CASSQDFGAVTRYTF. In DNA form, the CDR3 reads TGTGCCAGCAGCCAAGATTTTGGGGCAGTGACCCGCTACACCTTC.

The J gene is TRBJ1-1, the V gene TRBV5-1; 8 bases agree with TRBD1. J lost 12 bases, V lost 0 bases, and 13 bases had no gene match. CDR1 is SGHRS and CDR2 is YFSETQ in the germline V gene. This CDR3 comprises 15 residues. This chain's CDR3 is CASSLGTGQVGVTFF. The CDR3 DNA sequence: TGCGCCAGCAGCTTGGGCACGGGACAGGTCGGAGTAACTTTCTTT.